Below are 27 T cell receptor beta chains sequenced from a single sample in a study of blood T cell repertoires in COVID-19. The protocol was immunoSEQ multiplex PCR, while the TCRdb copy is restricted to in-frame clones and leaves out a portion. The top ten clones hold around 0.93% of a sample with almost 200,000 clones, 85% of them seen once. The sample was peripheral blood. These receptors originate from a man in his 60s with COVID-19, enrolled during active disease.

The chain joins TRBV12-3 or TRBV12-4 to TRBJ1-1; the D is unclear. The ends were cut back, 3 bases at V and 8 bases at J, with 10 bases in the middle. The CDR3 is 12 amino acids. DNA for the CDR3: TGTGCCAGCAGTTTGTTAGCGGGAGAAGCTTTCTTT. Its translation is CASSLLAGEAFF.

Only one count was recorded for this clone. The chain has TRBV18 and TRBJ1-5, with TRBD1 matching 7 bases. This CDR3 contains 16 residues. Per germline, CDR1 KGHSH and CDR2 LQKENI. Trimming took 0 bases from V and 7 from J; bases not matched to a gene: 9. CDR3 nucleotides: TGTGCCAGCTCACCACCGACTTCCAGGGGGTACCAGCCCCAGCATTTT. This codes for CASSPPTSRGYQPQHF.

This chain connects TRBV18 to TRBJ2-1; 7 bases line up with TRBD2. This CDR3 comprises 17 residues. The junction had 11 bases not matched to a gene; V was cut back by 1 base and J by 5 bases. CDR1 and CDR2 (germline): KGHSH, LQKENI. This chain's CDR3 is CASSPQPSGRGHNEQFF. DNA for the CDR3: TGTGCCAGCTCACCACAGCCATCAGGGAGGGGTCACAATGAGCAGTTCTTC.

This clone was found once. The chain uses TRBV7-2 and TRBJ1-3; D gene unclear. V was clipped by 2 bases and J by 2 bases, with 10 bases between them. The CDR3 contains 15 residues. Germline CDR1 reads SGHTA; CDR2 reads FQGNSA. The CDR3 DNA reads TGTGCCAGCAGCTTATCTTCGAGTCCTGGAAACACCATATATTTT. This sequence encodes CASSLSSSPGNTIYF.

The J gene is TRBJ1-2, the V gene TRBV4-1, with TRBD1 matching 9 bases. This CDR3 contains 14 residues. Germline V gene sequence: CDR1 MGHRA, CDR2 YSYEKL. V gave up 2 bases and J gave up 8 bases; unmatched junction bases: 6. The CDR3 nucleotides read TGCGCCAGCAGCCAAAGGACAGGGGCCTACGGCTACACCTTC. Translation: CASSQRTGAYGYTF.

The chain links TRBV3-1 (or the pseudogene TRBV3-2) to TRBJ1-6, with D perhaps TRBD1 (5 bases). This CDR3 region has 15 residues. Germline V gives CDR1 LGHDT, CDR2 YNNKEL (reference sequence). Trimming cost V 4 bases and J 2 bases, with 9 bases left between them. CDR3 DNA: TGTGCCAGCAGCCTGACAGCTACCTATAATTCACCCCTCCACTTT. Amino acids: CASSLTATYNSPLHF.

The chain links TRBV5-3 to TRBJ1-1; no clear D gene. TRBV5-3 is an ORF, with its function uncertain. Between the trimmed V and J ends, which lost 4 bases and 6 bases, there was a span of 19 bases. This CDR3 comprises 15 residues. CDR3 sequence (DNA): TGTGCCAGAAGCATTCGGACTCCAACAGACCCTGAAGCTTTCTTT. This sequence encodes CARSIRTPTDPEAFF.

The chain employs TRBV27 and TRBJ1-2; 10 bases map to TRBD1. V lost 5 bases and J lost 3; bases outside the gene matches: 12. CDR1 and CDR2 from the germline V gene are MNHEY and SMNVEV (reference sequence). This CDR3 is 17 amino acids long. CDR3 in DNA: TGTGCCAGCAGTCTTAGGGACAGGGGAGGTCAGCACTATGGCTACACCTTC. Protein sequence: CASSLRDRGGQHYGYTF.

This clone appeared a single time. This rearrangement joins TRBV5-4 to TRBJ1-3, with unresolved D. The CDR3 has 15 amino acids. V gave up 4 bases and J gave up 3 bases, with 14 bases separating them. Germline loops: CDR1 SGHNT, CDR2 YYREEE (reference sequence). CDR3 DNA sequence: TGTGCCAGCAGCCCAAAGGCAGGAGGTGGAAACACCATATATTTT. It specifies CASSPKAGGGNTIYF.

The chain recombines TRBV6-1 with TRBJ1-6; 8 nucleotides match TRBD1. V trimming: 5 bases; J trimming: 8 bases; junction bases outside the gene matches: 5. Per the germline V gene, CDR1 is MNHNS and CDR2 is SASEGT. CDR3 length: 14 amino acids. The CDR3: CASSYTGGDSPLHF. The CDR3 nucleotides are TGTGCCAGCAGTTATACAGGGGGAGATTCACCCCTCCACTTT.

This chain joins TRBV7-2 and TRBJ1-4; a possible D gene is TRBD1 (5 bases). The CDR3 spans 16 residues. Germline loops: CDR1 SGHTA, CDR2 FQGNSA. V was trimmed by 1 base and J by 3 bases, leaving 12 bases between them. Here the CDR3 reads CASSLGRGEANEKLFF. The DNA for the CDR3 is TGTGCCAGCAGCTTAGGCCGGGGGGAGGCTAATGAAAAACTGTTTTTT.

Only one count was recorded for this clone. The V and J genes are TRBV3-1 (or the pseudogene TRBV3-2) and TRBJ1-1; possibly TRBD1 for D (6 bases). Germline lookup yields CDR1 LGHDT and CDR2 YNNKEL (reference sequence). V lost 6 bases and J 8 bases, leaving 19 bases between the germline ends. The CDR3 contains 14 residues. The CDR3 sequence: CASRPTNSGTEAFF. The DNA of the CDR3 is TGTGCCAGCAGGCCTACTAATTCCGGGACAGAAGCTTTCTTT.

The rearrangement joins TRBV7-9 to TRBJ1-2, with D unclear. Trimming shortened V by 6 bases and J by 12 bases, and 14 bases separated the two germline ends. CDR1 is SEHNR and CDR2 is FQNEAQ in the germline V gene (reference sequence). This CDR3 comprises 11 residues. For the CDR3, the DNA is TGTGCCAGCAGGGCTCTTGTACGGGACACCTTC. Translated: CASRALVRDTF.

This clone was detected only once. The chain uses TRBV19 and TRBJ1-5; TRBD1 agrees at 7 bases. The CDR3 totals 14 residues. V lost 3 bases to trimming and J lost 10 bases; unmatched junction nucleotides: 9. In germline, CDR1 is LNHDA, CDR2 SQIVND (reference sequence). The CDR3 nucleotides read TGTGCCAGTAGTATCACCGGGACAGTTCGTCCCCAGCATTTT. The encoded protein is CASSITGTVRPQHF.

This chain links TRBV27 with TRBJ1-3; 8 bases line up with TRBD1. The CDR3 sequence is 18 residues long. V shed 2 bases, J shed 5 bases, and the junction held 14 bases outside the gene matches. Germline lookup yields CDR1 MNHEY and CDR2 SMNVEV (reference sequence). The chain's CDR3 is CASSLRGQDPLGRNTIYF. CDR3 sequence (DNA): TGTGCCAGCAGTTTAAGGGGACAGGATCCTTTGGGAAGAAACACCATATATTTT.

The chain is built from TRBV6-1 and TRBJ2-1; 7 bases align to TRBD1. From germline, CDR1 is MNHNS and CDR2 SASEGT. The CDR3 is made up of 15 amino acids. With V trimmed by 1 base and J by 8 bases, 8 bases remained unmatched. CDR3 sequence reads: CASSEGEGGVDEQFF. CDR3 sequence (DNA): TGTGCCAGCAGTGAAGGCGAAGGGGGCGTGGATGAGCAGTTCTTC.

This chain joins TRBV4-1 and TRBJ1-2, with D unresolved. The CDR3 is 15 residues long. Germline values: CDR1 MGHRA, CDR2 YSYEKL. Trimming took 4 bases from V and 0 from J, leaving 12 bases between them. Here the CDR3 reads CASSPQAQANYGYTF. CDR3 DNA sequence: TGCGCCAGCAGCCCTCAGGCTCAAGCTAACTATGGCTACACCTTC.

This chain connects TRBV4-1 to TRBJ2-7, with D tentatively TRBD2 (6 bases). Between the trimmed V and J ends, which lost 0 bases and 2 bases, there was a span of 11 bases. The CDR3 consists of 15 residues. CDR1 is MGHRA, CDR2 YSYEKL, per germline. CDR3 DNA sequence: TGCGCCAGCAGCCAAGATCCGGGGGAAGCCTACGAGCAGTACTTC. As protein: CASSQDPGEAYEQYF.

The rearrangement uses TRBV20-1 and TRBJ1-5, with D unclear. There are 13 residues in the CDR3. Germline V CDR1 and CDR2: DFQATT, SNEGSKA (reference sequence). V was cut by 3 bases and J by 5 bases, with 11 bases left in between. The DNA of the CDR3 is TGCAGTGCTAGTCTTGCGCGGGATCAGCCCCAGCATTTT. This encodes CSASLARDQPQHF.

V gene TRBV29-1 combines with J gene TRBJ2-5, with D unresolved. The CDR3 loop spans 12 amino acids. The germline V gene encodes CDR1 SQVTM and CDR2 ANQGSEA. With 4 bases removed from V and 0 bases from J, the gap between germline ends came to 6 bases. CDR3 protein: CSVANYQETQYF. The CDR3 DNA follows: TGCAGCGTTGCGAACTACCAAGAGACCCAGTACTTC.

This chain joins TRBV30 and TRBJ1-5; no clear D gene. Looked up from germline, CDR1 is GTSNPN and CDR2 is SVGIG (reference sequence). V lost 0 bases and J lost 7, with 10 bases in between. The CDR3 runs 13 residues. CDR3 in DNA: TGTGCCTGGAGTGTCACAGACAACCAGCCCCAGCATTTT. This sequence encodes CAWSVTDNQPQHF.

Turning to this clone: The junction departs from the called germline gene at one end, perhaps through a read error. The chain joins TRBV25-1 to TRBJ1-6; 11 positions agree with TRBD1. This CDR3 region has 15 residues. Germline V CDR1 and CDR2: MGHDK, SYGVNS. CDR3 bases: TGTGCCAGCAATGAAGGGGGACAGGGGGTTTTACCCCTCCACTTT. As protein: CASNEGGQGVLPLHF.

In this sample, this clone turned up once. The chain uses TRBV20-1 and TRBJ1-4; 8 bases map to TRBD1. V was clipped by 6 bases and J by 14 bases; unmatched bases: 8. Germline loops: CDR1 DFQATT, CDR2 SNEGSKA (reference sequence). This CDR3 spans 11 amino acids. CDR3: CSAVLGQDLFF. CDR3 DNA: TGCAGTGCCGTTTTGGGACAGGACCTGTTTTTT.

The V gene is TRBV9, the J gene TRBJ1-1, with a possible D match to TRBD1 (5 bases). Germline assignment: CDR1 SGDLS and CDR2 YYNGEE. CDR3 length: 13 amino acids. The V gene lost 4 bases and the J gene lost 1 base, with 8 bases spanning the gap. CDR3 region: CASSQGANTEAFF. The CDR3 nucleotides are TGTGCCAGCAGCCAGGGCGCGAACACTGAAGCTTTCTTT.

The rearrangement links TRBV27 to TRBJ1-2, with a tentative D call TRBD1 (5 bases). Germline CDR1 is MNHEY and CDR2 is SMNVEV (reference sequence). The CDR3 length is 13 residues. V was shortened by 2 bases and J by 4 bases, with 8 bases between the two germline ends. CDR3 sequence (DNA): TGTGCCAGCAGTTTACAGGGATCCTATGGCTACACCTTC. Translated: CASSLQGSYGYTF.

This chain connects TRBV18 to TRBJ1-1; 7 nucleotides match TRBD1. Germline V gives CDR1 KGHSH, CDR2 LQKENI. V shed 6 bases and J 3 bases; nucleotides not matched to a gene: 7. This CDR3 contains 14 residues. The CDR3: CASSLTGAYTEAFF. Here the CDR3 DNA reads TGTGCCAGCTCCCTAACAGGGGCCTACACTGAAGCTTTCTTT.

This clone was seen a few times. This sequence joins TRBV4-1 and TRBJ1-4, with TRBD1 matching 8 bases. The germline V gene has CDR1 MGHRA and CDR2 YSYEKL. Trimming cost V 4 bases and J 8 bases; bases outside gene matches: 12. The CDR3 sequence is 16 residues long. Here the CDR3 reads CASSRERTGWQEKLFF. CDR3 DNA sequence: TGCGCCAGCAGCCGGGAACGGACAGGGTGGCAAGAAAAACTGTTTTTT.